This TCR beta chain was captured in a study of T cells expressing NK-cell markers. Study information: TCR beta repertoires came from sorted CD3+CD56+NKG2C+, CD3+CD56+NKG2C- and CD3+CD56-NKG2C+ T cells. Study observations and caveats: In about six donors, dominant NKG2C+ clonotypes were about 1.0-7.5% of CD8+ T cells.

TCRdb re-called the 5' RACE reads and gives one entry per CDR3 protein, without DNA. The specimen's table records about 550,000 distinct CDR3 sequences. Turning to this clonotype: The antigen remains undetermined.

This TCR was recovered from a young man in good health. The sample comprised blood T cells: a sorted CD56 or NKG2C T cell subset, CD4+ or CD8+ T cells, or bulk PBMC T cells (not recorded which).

CDR3 amino acids: CASSLRRQDTQYF. This chain uses TRBV27 with TRBJ2-3. The CDR3 extends over 13 amino acids. The germline V gene has CDR1 MNHEY and CDR2 SMNVEV (reference sequence).